The clone carrying this T cell receptor (beta chain) was seen only a few times. This sample was taken from a study of identical twins. Germline-derived CDR1 and CDR2 are ENHRY and SYGVKD. With 3 bases clipped from V and 0 bases from J, the junction kept 6 bases outside the gene matches. The CDR3 contains 17 residues. In TCRdb, the 5' RACE reads were re-called with MiXCR into one record per CDR3 protein. The table lists roughly 690,000 distinct CDR3 sequences, 21% of them singletons. Another study also made use of these data, one on T cells expressing NK-cell markers.

This clonotype originated in a woman aged 18-35 years in good health. This chain links TRBV10-3 with TRBJ2-1, with 9 bases lining up with TRBD2. Specimen: PBMCs. CDR3 region: CAISDTSGSSSYNEQFF. The CDR3 DNA is TGTGCCATCAGTGATACTAGCGGGTCGAGCTCCTACAATGAGCAGTTCTTC.